These 27 T cell receptor beta chains were sequenced from one sample in a study of cytomegalovirus exposure and HLA in healthy donors. The PCR contained 60 Vbeta and 13 Jbeta primers. Assay used: immunoSEQ multiplex PCR; TCRdb lists only in-frame clones, some missing. Found here are about 85,000 clones, about 80% of them singletons; the top ten hold less than 40%. What was sequenced was PBMCs. All receptors derive from a man aged 45-65 years in good health and CMV-seropositive.

The chain recombines TRBV7-8 with TRBJ2-7, with D maybe TRBD2 (6 bases). The CDR3 sequence is 15 residues long. Germline V lookup: CDR1 SGHVS, CDR2 FQNEAQ. V was trimmed by 2 bases and J by 2 bases, leaving 13 bases between them. Here the CDR3 DNA reads TGTGCCAGCAGCTTAATAGGGACTGGCCCCTACGAGCAGTACTTC. Residues: CASSLIGTGPYEQYF.

This rearrangement joins TRBV7-9 to TRBJ1-1, with 7 positions matching TRBD1. The CDR3 runs to 15 residues. Germline CDR1 and CDR2: SEHNR and FQNEAQ (reference sequence). The J segment lost 1 base and the V segment lost 8 bases, leaving 10 bases of the junction unmatched. The CDR3: CASHFRQGTNTEAFF. Written as DNA, the CDR3 is TGTGCCAGCCATTTTCGACAGGGCACGAACACTGAAGCTTTCTTT.

The J gene is TRBJ1-2, the V gene TRBV7-9; TRBD1 matches at 8 bases. With V trimmed by 5 bases and J by 6 bases, 11 bases remained unmatched. CDR3 length equals 15 residues. Germline V gene data show CDR1 as SEHNR and CDR2 as FQNEAQ (reference sequence). The CDR3 DNA is TGTGCCAGCAGCACCAGACAGGGGTTAACCGATGGCTACACCTTC. Its protein product is CASSTRQGLTDGYTF.

The chain couples TRBV11-2 to TRBJ2-2, with 9 bases identical to TRBD2. CDR1 and CDR2 (germline): SGHAT, FQNNGV. The CDR3 sequence is 18 residues long. Losses at the gene ends were 1 base for V and 5 bases for J; bases not matched to a gene: 11. The CDR3 DNA is TGTGCCAGCAGCTTAGGAGGGGCGGGAGGGCCTGGGACCGGGGAGCTGTTTTTT. Its translation: CASSLGGAGGPGTGELFF.

J is TRBJ1-5 and V is TRBV6-5, with D possibly being TRBD1 (6 bases). Looked up from germline, CDR1 is MNHEY and CDR2 is SVGAGI. V dropped 5 bases and J dropped 7 bases, with 18 bases sitting between them. This CDR3 comprises 15 residues. DNA of the CDR3: TGTGCCAGCAGTCCCCACTGGGGGCGAGGGCAGCCCCAGCATTTT. Translation gives CASSPHWGRGQPQHF.

V gene TRBV19 combines with J gene TRBJ1-2; tentatively, D is TRBD1 (5 bases). CDR3 size: 11 residues. V lost 5 bases and J lost 6, with 7 bases in between. Germline V gene data show CDR1 as LNHDA and CDR2 as SQIVND (reference sequence). CDR3 in DNA: TGTGCCAGTAGTCGGGGGGATGGCTACACCTTC. Protein sequence: CASSRGDGYTF.

This clone has just one count. The rearrangement uses TRBV29-1 and TRBJ2-7; perhaps TRBD1 as D (6 bases). CDR1 and CDR2 (germline): SQVTM, ANQGSEA. The CDR3 sequence is 12 residues long. Trimming took 3 bases from V and 4 from J, leaving 10 bases between them. The CDR3 spells CSVDRGGYEQYF. CDR3 nucleotide sequence: TGCAGCGTTGACAGGGGCGGTTACGAGCAGTACTTC.

The genes are TRBV6-5 and TRBJ1-1, with D hard to call. This CDR3 region has 13 residues. The V gene's germline CDR1 is MNHEY and CDR2 SVGAGI. V lost 5 bases to trimming and J lost 5 bases, with 12 bases between them. Here the CDR3 DNA reads TGTGCCAGCAGTACCAACGGAGGTACTGAAGCTTTCTTT. Translating gives CASSTNGGTEAFF.

The rearrangement links TRBV29-1 to TRBJ2-3; D not resolved. Trimming pared 4 bases from V and 2 bases from J, leaving 4 bases between. The CDR3 has 11 amino acids. CDR1 and CDR2 from the germline V gene are SQVTM and ANQGSEA. The CDR3 loop reads CSVVYTDTQYF. Here the CDR3 DNA reads TGCAGCGTTGTTTACACAGATACGCAGTATTTT.

This sequence joins TRBV4-3 and TRBJ2-1, with a tentative D call TRBD2 (6 bases). This CDR3 is 15 amino acids long. Germline CDR1 and CDR2: LGHNA and YSLEER. Trimming shortened V by 4 bases and J by 9 bases, and 19 bases separated the two germline ends. The CDR3 loop reads CASSPRDLAMGEQFF. In DNA, the CDR3 is TGCGCCAGCAGCCCCCGGGACTTAGCGATGGGTGAGCAGTTCTTC.

The V gene is TRBV10-3, the J gene TRBJ2-3; possibly TRBD2 for D (6 bases). V was cut by 6 bases and J by 2 bases, with 12 bases left in between. Per germline, CDR1 ENHRY and CDR2 SYGVKD. The CDR3 loop spans 14 amino acids. The CDR3 here is CAIRGGPNTDTQYF. CDR3 DNA sequence: TGTGCCATCAGGGGGGGACCCAACACAGATACGCAGTATTTT.

The chain combines TRBV27 with TRBJ2-2; tentatively, D is TRBD2 (6 bases). The CDR3 spans 14 residues. The V end lost 3 bases, the J end lost 4 bases, and 9 bases lay between the germline ends. From germline, CDR1 is MNHEY and CDR2 SMNVEV (reference sequence). The CDR3 DNA sequence: TGTGCCAGCAGTTTGGGAGGACTCACCGGGGAGCTGTTTTTT. Protein product: CASSLGGLTGELFF.

The V and J genes are TRBV7-2 and TRBJ2-1; 8 bases line up with TRBD2. The length of the CDR3 is 17 residues. V shed 5 bases, J shed 2 bases, and the junction held 11 bases outside the gene matches. From germline, CDR1 is SGHTA and CDR2 FQGNSA. In DNA form, the CDR3 reads TGTGCCAGCAGCGTCCGGGAGGGGGGAAGAGCCTACAATGAGCAGTTCTTC. Translation gives CASSVREGGRAYNEQFF.

The rearrangement joins TRBV11-2 to TRBJ1-1; D is perhaps TRBD1 (6 bases). The V gene lost 2 bases and the J gene lost 4 bases, with 11 bases spanning the gap. The CDR3 sequence is 14 residues long. Germline V lookup: CDR1 SGHAT, CDR2 FQNNGV. The CDR3 nucleotides read TGTGCCAGCAGCTTACAGGGCAGGGGCACTGAAGCTTTCTTT. Its translation: CASSLQGRGTEAFF.

The rearrangement uses TRBV7-9 and TRBJ1-4, with TRBD1 as a possible D gene (6 bases). The germline V gene encodes CDR1 SEHNR and CDR2 FQNEAQ (reference sequence). The CDR3 totals 14 residues. V was clipped by 11 bases and J by 0 bases, with 13 bases between them. In DNA form, the CDR3 reads TGTGCCGGTACAGGGTTTACAACTAATGAAAAACTGTTTTTT. Its translation is CAGTGFTTNEKLFF. Looking up the rest from reference TRBV7-9 and TRBJ1-4 gives the full variable domain: DTGVSQNPRHKITKRGQNVTFRCDPISEHNRLYWYRQTLGQGPEFLTYFQNEAQLEKSRLLSDRFSAERPKGSFSTLEIQRTEQGDSAMYLCAGTGFTTNEKLFFGSGTQLSVL.

This chain joins TRBV7-2 and TRBJ2-3; D possibly corresponds to TRBD2 (5 bases). V was cut by 1 base and J by 2 bases, with 13 bases left in between. Per germline, CDR1 SGHTA and CDR2 FQGNSA. The CDR3 is 16 amino acids. This CDR3 is CASSLGFATNTDTQYF. The DNA for the CDR3 is TGTGCCAGCAGCTTAGGCTTTGCGACTAACACAGATACGCAGTATTTT. Full variable domain (outside the CDR3, taken from reference TRBV7-2 and TRBJ2-3): GAGVSQSPSNKVTEKGKDVELRCDPISGHTALYWYRQSLGQGLEFLIYFQGNSAPDKSGLPSDRFSAERTGGSVSTLTIQRTQQEDSAVYLCASSLGFATNTDTQYFGPGTRLTVL.

V gene TRBV2 combines with J gene TRBJ1-5; D unresolved. Trimming shortened V by 1 base and J by 5 bases, and 9 bases separated the two germline ends. The germline V gene encodes CDR1 SNHLY and CDR2 FYNNEI. This CDR3 is 14 amino acids long. The CDR3 loop reads CASSEEQLYQPQHF. The CDR3 DNA follows: TGTGCCAGCAGTGAAGAACAGCTTTATCAGCCCCAGCATTTT.

This chain uses TRBV15 with TRBJ1-1; 9 nucleotides line up with TRBD1. V lost 1 base to trimming and J lost 3 bases; unmatched junction nucleotides: 12. Germline lookup yields CDR1 LNHNV and CDR2 YYDKDF (reference sequence). The CDR3 loop spans 18 amino acids. This CDR3 reads CATSRGMGDRESYTEAFF. In nucleotides, the CDR3 is TGTGCCACCAGCAGAGGGATGGGGGACAGGGAGAGTTACACTGAAGCTTTCTTT.

The chain employs TRBV9 and TRBJ2-5; D may be TRBD1 (5 bases). This CDR3 has 16 residues. V was trimmed by 0 bases and J by 1 base, leaving 13 bases between them. Germline V CDR1 and CDR2: SGDLS, YYNGEE. CDR3 sequence (DNA): TGTGCCAGCAGCGTAGGGGCACTGGACACCCAAGAGACCCAGTACTTC. It specifies CASSVGALDTQETQYF.

As to this clone: A junction end diverges from the germline sequence, so it may reflect a read error. This sequence joins TRBV4-2 and TRBJ1-1; 9 nucleotides agree with TRBD1. Germline CDR1 is LGHNA and CDR2 is YNFKEQ. The CDR3 sequence is 16 residues long. The CDR3 DNA sequence: TGTGCCAGCAGCCAAGTACGGACAGGGGTGAAGACTGAAGCTTTCTTT. Translation gives CASSQVRTGVKTEAFF.

The CDR3 DNA sequence: TGTGCCAGCAGCTTCCGTGAGGGACAGGACTATGGCTACACCTTC. It specifies CASSFREGQDYGYTF. This chain links TRBV7-9 with TRBJ1-2; 8 nucleotides agree with TRBD1. The ends lost 3 bases at V and 3 bases at J; junction bases unmatched: 6. Germline V gene sequence: CDR1 SEHNR, CDR2 FQNEAQ (reference sequence). The CDR3 totals 15 residues.

The chain joins TRBV29-1 to TRBJ2-1; 10 nucleotides align to TRBD2. Germline CDR1 and CDR2: SQVTM and ANQGSEA. Losses at the gene ends were 7 bases for V and 8 bases for J; bases not matched to a gene: 11. CDR3 length equals 14 residues. CDR3 nucleotide sequence: TGCAGCGGGAACCCAGCGGGAGGGGGCGATGAGCAGTTCTTC. This sequence encodes CSGNPAGGGDEQFF.

CDR3 sequence (DNA): TGCGCCAGCAGCACGGACAGGGGGTACGAGCAGTACTTC. This gives the protein CASSTDRGYEQYF. The rearrangement joins TRBV4-1 to TRBJ2-7; TRBD1 aligns across 10 bases. Germline CDR1 is MGHRA and CDR2 is YSYEKL. The trim removed 5 bases at V and 4 bases at J, leaving 2 bases unmatched. The CDR3 has 13 amino acids.

The CDR3 here is CASSFPGVYGYTF. The CDR3 DNA reads as TGTGCCAGCAGCTTTCCAGGGGTCTATGGCTACACCTTC. This chain links TRBV13 with TRBJ1-2; possible D gene TRBD1, 6 bases. The ends were cut back, 3 bases at V and 4 bases at J, with 9 bases in the middle. Germline loops: CDR1 PRHDT, CDR2 FYEKMQ (reference sequence). The CDR3 totals 13 residues.

This clone has only one observation. This chain connects TRBV15 to TRBJ2-3; 13 bases are a match to TRBD2. J was trimmed by 12 bases and V by 5 bases; bases with no gene match: 8. Looked up from germline, CDR1 is LNHNV and CDR2 is YYDKDF (reference sequence). The CDR3 has 14 amino acids. The CDR3 DNA is TGTGCCACCAGCGGCAAACTAGCGGGAGGGCCACAGTATTTT. Amino acid sequence: CATSGKLAGGPQYF.

This clone was picked up one time. The chain links TRBV11-2 to TRBJ2-7, with D possibly being TRBD2 (5 bases). Germline V gene lookup returns CDR1 SGHAT and CDR2 FQNNGV. The CDR3 length is 16 residues. V was shortened by 3 bases and J by 0 bases, with 15 bases between the two germline ends. The CDR3, as DNA: TGTGCCAGCAGCTTTAATCCAGGACTGAGCTCCTACGAGCAGTACTTC. It encodes CASSFNPGLSSYEQYF.

This chain connects TRBV28 to TRBJ1-5; D might be TRBD1 (6 bases). V was pared by 8 bases and J by 5 bases, with 16 bases between. Germline V lookup: CDR1 MDHEN, CDR2 SYDVKM. The CDR3 loop spans 14 amino acids. The CDR3 nucleotides read TGTGCCAGCTCCTACGATTCAGGGGATCAGCCCCAGCATTTT. It specifies CASSYDSGDQPQHF. Drawing the rest from reference TRBV28 and TRBJ1-5, the complete variable domain is DVKVTQSSRYLVKRTGEKVFLECVQDMDHENMFWYRQDPGLGLRLIYFSYDVKMKEKGDIPEGYSVSREKKERFSLILESASTNQTSMYLCASSYDSGDQPQHFGDGTRLSIL.